One and the same sample provided the 29 T cell receptor beta chains below, sequenced in a study of CD8 T cells in Susac syndrome. A quantity of about 0.5 to 1 ug RNA underwent reverse transcription using random hexamers. TCRdb reprocessed the immunoSEQ multiplex PCR reads via MiXCR and lists one record per CDR3 protein. The profile shows a few hundred thousand distinct CDR3 sequences, nearly 97% of them singletons. The sequencing input was CD4+ T cells from PBMCs. The receptors originated from a human donor with multiple sclerosis.

The chain couples TRBV28 to TRBJ1-5, with D perhaps matching TRBD1 (5 bases). With 5 bases removed from V and 7 bases from J, the gap between germline ends came to 15 bases. Germline-derived CDR1 and CDR2 are MDHEN and SYDVKM. The CDR3 is made up of 14 amino acids. The CDR3: CASSGGGSGQPQHF. As DNA, the CDR3 is TGTGCCAGCAGTGGGGGGGGATCCGGACAGCCCCAGCATTTT.

The chain combines TRBV20-1 with TRBJ1-5; possible D gene TRBD1, 5 bases. The V and J ends lost 3 bases and 0 bases respectively, with 9 bases between them. The CDR3 has 14 residues. CDR1 DFQATT and CDR2 SNEGSKA come from the germline V gene (reference sequence). The CDR3 DNA is TGCAGTGCTAGTCGAAGGGGTAGCAATCAGCCCCAGCATTTT. This sequence encodes CSASRRGSNQPQHF.

The chain uses TRBV2 and TRBJ1-2; perhaps TRBD1 as D (6 bases). The germline CDR1 and CDR2 sequences are SNHLY and FYNNEI. The germline V and J ends were trimmed by 3 bases and 7 bases, with 15 bases remaining between them. The CDR3 contains 14 residues. The CDR3 loop reads CASSDRGSEIGYTF. DNA for the CDR3: TGTGCCAGCAGTGACAGGGGTTCTGAGATTGGCTACACCTTC.

The V gene is TRBV15, the J gene TRBJ2-7; a possible D gene is TRBD2 (6 bases). The CDR3 covers 12 residues. Germline-derived CDR1 and CDR2 are LNHNV and YYDKDF (reference sequence). V gave up 1 base and J gave up 6 bases, with 7 bases separating them. CDR3 sequence reads: CATSRGGAEQYF. The CDR3 DNA is TGTGCCACCAGCAGAGGCGGGGCCGAGCAGTACTTC.

The chain uses TRBV20-1 and TRBJ2-7, with TRBD2 matching 11 bases. The V gene end was trimmed by 6 bases and the J gene end by 0 bases; junction bases not matched to a gene: 13. This CDR3 spans 17 amino acids. The germline CDR1 and CDR2 sequences are DFQATT and SNEGSKA (reference sequence). The CDR3 loop reads CSAAGTSGSRGSYEQYF. In nucleotides, the CDR3 is TGCAGTGCCGCCGGGACTAGCGGTTCACGGGGCTCCTACGAGCAGTACTTC.

The chain carries TRBV4-1 and TRBJ1-5; TRBD1 might be the D (5 bases). The CDR3 has 14 amino acids. Trimming shortened V by 0 bases and J by 4 bases, and 7 bases separated the two germline ends. Germline values: CDR1 MGHRA, CDR2 YSYEKL. CDR3 in DNA: TGCGCCAGCAGCCAAGATCAGGGTAATCAGCCCCAGCATTTT. Protein sequence: CASSQDQGNQPQHF.

The chain has TRBV12-3 or TRBV12-4 and TRBJ2-5; 8 bases fit TRBD2. This CDR3 has 15 amino acids. Germline trimming cut 5 bases from V and 5 bases from J; bases unmatched to any gene: 10. The CDR3 DNA follows: TGTGCCAGCAGTCGCTCCGCGGGGGGCAGGGAGACCCAGTACTTC. Its protein product is CASSRSAGGRETQYF.

The V gene is TRBV7-3, the J gene TRBJ2-3; TRBD2 matches 9 bases. CDR3 length: 15 amino acids. Per germline, CDR1 SGHTA and CDR2 FQGTGA. The trim removed 3 bases at V and 3 bases at J, leaving 4 bases unmatched. The CDR3 DNA reads as TGTGCCAGCAGCTTCCTCGGACTAGCGACAGATACGCAGTATTTT. It yields the protein CASSFLGLATDTQYF.

This chain uses TRBV7-9 with TRBJ2-1; 13 nucleotides agree with TRBD2. Germline-derived CDR1 and CDR2 are SEHNR and FQNEAQ (reference sequence). The trim removed 0 bases at V and 6 bases at J, leaving 2 bases unmatched. The CDR3 runs to 16 residues. CDR3 nucleotide sequence: TGTGCCAGCAGCTTAGCGGGACTAGCGGGGACCAATGAGCAGTTCTTC. Protein sequence: CASSLAGLAGTNEQFF.

The chain links TRBV18 to TRBJ1-1; D possibly corresponds to TRBD1 (6 bases). The V end lost 4 bases, the J end lost 2 bases, and 11 bases lay between the germline ends. The CDR3 is 14 residues long. CDR1 and CDR2 from the germline V gene are KGHSH and LQKENI. The CDR3 loop is CASSRGGLNTEAFF. The DNA for the CDR3 is TGTGCCAGCTCACGCGGGGGCCTTAACACTGAAGCTTTCTTT. Full variable domain (outside the CDR3, taken from reference TRBV18 and TRBJ1-1): NAGVMQNPRHLVRRRGQEARLRCSPMKGHSHVYWYRQLPEEGLKFMVYLQKENIIDESGMPKERFSAEFPKEGPSILRIQQVVRGDSAAYFCASSRGGLNTEAFFGQGTRLTVV.

V and J are TRBV29-1 and TRBJ1-1, with D hard to call. CDR1 is SQVTM and CDR2 is ANQGSEA in the germline V gene. This CDR3 has 13 amino acids. V gave up 4 bases and J gave up 1 base, with 10 bases separating them. CDR3 loop: CSVVSGTNTEAFF. In DNA form, the CDR3 reads TGCAGCGTTGTTAGCGGTACGAACACTGAAGCTTTCTTT.

This chain links TRBV9 with TRBJ2-5; D perhaps matches TRBD1 (5 bases). CDR1 is SGDLS, CDR2 YYNGEE, per germline. The CDR3 covers 15 residues. V lost 0 bases, J lost 1 base, and 10 bases lay in between. This CDR3 is CASSVGGLVQETQYF. CDR3 bases: TGTGCCAGCAGCGTAGGGGGCCTAGTCCAAGAGACCCAGTACTTC. Supplemented by reference TRBV9 and TRBJ2-5, the full variable domain reads DSGVTQTPKHLITATGQRVTLRCSPRSGDLSVYWYQQSLDQGLQFLIQYYNGEERAKGNILERFSAQQFPDLHSELNLSSLELGDSALYFCASSVGGLVQETQYFGPGTRLLVL.

V usage is TRBV12-3 or TRBV12-4 and J usage is TRBJ1-2, with unresolved D. Trimming pared 5 bases from V and 8 bases from J, leaving 12 bases between. This CDR3 is 12 amino acids long. The CDR3 sequence: CASSRTLRGYTF. CDR3 bases: TGTGCCAGCAGTAGGACCCTTCGGGGCTACACCTTC.

In this sample, this clonotype turned up once. The CDR3 DNA sequence: TGTGCCACCAGCTTACCCGGCAGGGACTTCGAGCAGTACTTC. The encoded protein is CATSLPGRDFEQYF. V is TRBV15 and J is TRBJ2-7; perhaps TRBD2 as D (6 bases). V lost 5 bases, J lost 6 bases, and 17 bases lay in between. This CDR3 is built from 14 residues. Germline CDR1 is LNHNV and CDR2 is YYDKDF (reference sequence).

The CDR3 loop reads CASSPDFGPSATQYF. In DNA, the CDR3 is TGTGCCAGCAGCCCAGACTTCGGCCCCTCGGCGACCCAGTACTTC. V gene TRBV3-1 combines with J gene TRBJ2-5; D uncertain. There are 15 residues in the CDR3. Looked up from germline, CDR1 is LGHDT and CDR2 is YNNKEL (reference sequence). Trimming pared 4 bases from V and 7 bases from J, leaving 19 bases between.

The rearrangement joins TRBV29-1 to TRBJ2-7; 9 bases are shared with TRBD2. Germline V gene sequence: CDR1 SQVTM, CDR2 ANQGSEA. The V gene end was trimmed by 3 bases and the J gene end by 0 bases; junction bases not matched to a gene: 6. The CDR3 runs to 15 residues. CDR3: CSVEVRREGSYEQYF. CDR3 nucleotides: TGCAGCGTTGAGGTACGGCGGGAGGGCTCCTACGAGCAGTACTTC.

The V gene is TRBV5-1, the J gene TRBJ2-7; 8 bases are a match to TRBD1. V lost 0 bases, J lost 1 base, and 3 bases stayed unmatched. The CDR3 totals 15 residues. Germline CDR1 SGHRS, CDR2 YFSETQ. As DNA, the CDR3 is TGCGCCAGCAGCTTGGCCAGGGGGCAGTCCTACGAGCAGTACTTC. Translated, it gives CASSLARGQSYEQYF.

The chain joins TRBV12-3 or TRBV12-4 to TRBJ2-3; 10 bases fit TRBD2. V lost 5 bases and J lost 6; bases outside the gene matches: 14. The length of the CDR3 is 17 residues. The CDR3 DNA reads TGTGCCAGCAGTGACAACGGGGCGGGACTAGCGTGGGATACGCAGTATTTT. Translation gives CASSDNGAGLAWDTQYF.

This rearrangement joins TRBV5-6 to TRBJ2-1; 13 nucleotides agree with TRBD2. Germline trimming cut 5 bases from V and 6 bases from J; bases unmatched to any gene: 5. Germline V gives CDR1 SGHDT, CDR2 YYEEEE. CDR3 size: 15 residues. The CDR3 spells CASSRLAGGGNEQFF. DNA of the CDR3: TGTGCCAGCAGTCGACTAGCGGGAGGAGGCAATGAGCAGTTCTTC.

The chain joins TRBV7-9 to TRBJ2-1; no clear D gene. Germline loops: CDR1 SEHNR, CDR2 FQNEAQ (reference sequence). Trimming removed 3 bases at V and 0 bases at J, with 12 bases between. The CDR3 is 16 residues long. The CDR3 DNA sequence: TGTGCCAGCAGCTTGTTGCTCCAGAGCTCCTACAATGAGCAGTTCTTC. Translation: CASSLLLQSSYNEQFF.

The V gene is TRBV2, the J gene TRBJ2-7; D gene ambiguous. The CDR3 runs 12 residues. V was pared by 6 bases and J by 2 bases, with 8 bases between. The V gene's germline CDR1 is SNHLY and CDR2 FYNNEI. CDR3 in amino acids: CASSVGTYEQYF. DNA for the CDR3: TGTGCCAGCAGCGTAGGGACCTACGAGCAGTACTTC.

The V call is TRBV30, the J call TRBJ2-5, with no clear D. Trimming took 2 bases from V and 5 from J, leaving 12 bases between them. Germline CDR1 GTSNPN, CDR2 SVGIG (reference sequence). The CDR3 consists of 13 residues. The chain's CDR3 is CAWSTQTRETQYF. The CDR3 DNA follows: TGTGCCTGGAGTACACAAACCCGGGAGACCCAGTACTTC.

V usage is TRBV6-5 and J usage is TRBJ2-1; 7 nucleotides line up with TRBD2. With 2 bases clipped from V and 6 bases from J, the junction kept 16 bases outside the gene matches. The CDR3 is 18 residues long. CDR1 and CDR2 from the germline V gene are MNHEY and SVGAGI. CDR3 nucleotide sequence: TGTGCCAGCAGTTACGGACGGGCCCCGGACCCGGGGGGCAATGAGCAGTTCTTC. It translates to CASSYGRAPDPGGNEQFF.

The chain uses TRBV29-1 and TRBJ1-3; D uncertain. Germline CDR1 and CDR2: SQVTM and ANQGSEA. This CDR3 spans 12 amino acids. Trimming shortened V by 6 bases and J by 3 bases, and 9 bases separated the two germline ends. The CDR3 region has the DNA TGCAGCGTGGTGACTGATGGAAACACCATATATTTT. Translated: CSVVTDGNTIYF.

V gene TRBV12-3 or TRBV12-4 combines with J gene TRBJ2-3; a possible D gene is TRBD2 (7 bases). With 5 bases removed from V and 5 bases from J, the gap between germline ends came to 14 bases. This CDR3 has 14 residues. CDR3 loop: CASSPRGARDTQYF. CDR3 DNA: TGTGCCAGCAGTCCCCGGGGGGCAAGAGATACGCAGTATTTT.

This chain links TRBV12-3 or TRBV12-4 with TRBJ2-1; TRBD1 or TRBD2 may be the D gene (6 bases each). Trimming cost V 6 bases and J 8 bases, with 11 bases left between them. The CDR3 is 12 residues long. For the CDR3, the DNA is TGTGCCAGCAGCTGGGGGGCATATGAGCAGTTCTTC. Translation gives CASSWGAYEQFF.

This chain joins TRBV3-1 and TRBJ1-1; 10 bases fit TRBD1. The CDR3 runs to 15 residues. The germline CDR1 and CDR2 sequences are LGHDT and YNNKEL (reference sequence). V shed 0 bases and J 10 bases; nucleotides not matched to a gene: 8. CDR3 coding DNA: TGTGCCAGCAGCCAAGAAACCGGGACAGGGGCTCGAGCTTTCTTT. Protein sequence: CASSQETGTGARAFF.

The rearrangement links TRBV4-2 to TRBJ2-1, with 10 bases identical to TRBD2. CDR3 length equals 19 residues. Germline V gives CDR1 LGHNA, CDR2 YNFKEQ. V lost 2 bases, J lost 0 bases, and 10 bases stayed unmatched. The CDR3 reads CASSQRDSGGVSSYNEQFF. The CDR3 DNA is TGTGCCAGCAGCCAACGAGACAGCGGGGGGGTTAGCTCCTACAATGAGCAGTTCTTC.

The V call is TRBV29-1, the J call TRBJ2-2, with 14 positions matching TRBD2. The germline CDR1 and CDR2 sequences are SQVTM and ANQGSEA. Trimming cost V 6 bases and J 6 bases; bases outside gene matches: 9. The CDR3 runs to 16 residues. The CDR3 sequence is CSVTGLAGGGAGELFF. CDR3 DNA: TGCAGCGTGACTGGACTAGCGGGAGGAGGAGCCGGGGAGCTGTTTTTT.